A single sample gave rise to the 25 T cell receptor beta chains below, sequenced in a study of T-cell reconstitution after alpha-beta-depleted transplantation in children. Preparing the TCRbeta library involved the use of unique molecular identifiers. TCRdb processed the PCR reads anew with MiXCR; each CDR3 protein has one entry. The table has hundreds of thousands of distinct CDR3 sequences, 10% to 15% seen once. The starting material was PBMCs, mostly from graft donor cells, obtained 360 days after TCRalphabeta/CD19-depleted stem cell transplant. Receptors originate from a male patient younger than 18 who had a stem cell transplant for acute myeloid leukemia, so the T cells may come from the graft donor.

This clonotype was seen at least ten times. The chain combines TRBV6-5 with TRBJ2-1; 9 nucleotides align to TRBD1. CDR1 and CDR2 from the germline V gene are MNHEY and SVGAGI. The CDR3 totals 17 residues. Trimming removed 2 bases from V and 0 bases from J; junction bases left unmatched: 5. The CDR3 here is CASSYATGGGSYNEQFF. The CDR3 DNA reads as TGTGCCAGCAGTTACGCGACAGGGGGTGGCTCCTACAATGAGCAGTTCTTC.

This clonotype was seen a few times. The rearrangement uses TRBV28 and TRBJ2-7, with a weak D call TRBD2 (6 bases). Germline V gives CDR1 MDHEN, CDR2 SYDVKM. The CDR3 length is 14 residues. With 3 bases removed from V and 2 bases from J, the gap between germline ends came to 11 bases. DNA for the CDR3: TGTGCCAGCAGTTTCAGTAGCGGTCCCTACGAGCAGTACTTC. Its protein product is CASSFSSGPYEQYF. Full variable domain (rest looked up from reference TRBV28 and TRBJ2-7): DVKVTQSSRYLVKRTGEKVFLECVQDMDHENMFWYRQDPGLGLRLIYFSYDVKMKEKGDIPEGYSVSREKKERFSLILESASTNQTSMYLCASSFSSGPYEQYFGPGTRLTVT.

This clonotype has at least ten counts. The genes are TRBV27 and TRBJ1-6; TRBD1 aligns across 9 bases. Germline CDR1 is MNHEY and CDR2 is SMNVEV (reference sequence). V lost 6 bases to trimming and J lost 6 bases; unmatched junction nucleotides: 9. The CDR3 is made up of 16 amino acids. CDR3 loop: CASRVIQGAGNSPLHF. The CDR3 bases are TGTGCCAGCAGAGTTATACAGGGGGCGGGTAATTCACCCCTCCACTTT.

The table lists this clonotype with many counts. The J gene is TRBJ2-1, the V gene TRBV29-1; TRBD1 matches 7 bases. Germline assignment: CDR1 SQVTM and CDR2 ANQGSEA. V lost 2 bases to trimming and J lost 15 bases; unmatched junction nucleotides: 10. The CDR3 contains 12 residues. CDR3 DNA: TGCAGCGTTGAAAGGGGGCGGTACCGGCGGTTCTTC. It is translated as CSVERGRYRRFF.

V gene TRBV4-3 combines with J gene TRBJ2-2; a possible D gene is TRBD2 (7 bases). Trimming removed 1 base at V and 8 bases at J, with 11 bases between. CDR3 length: 14 residues. Germline CDR1 LGHNA, CDR2 YSLEER. For the CDR3, the DNA is TGCGCCAGCAGCCAAGGGGGGGGCCTGGGGGAGCTGTTTTTT. It translates to CASSQGGGLGELFF.

The chain is built from TRBV3-1 and TRBJ2-5, with D unresolved. V shed 1 base and J shed 4 bases, with 16 bases lying between them. The CDR3 totals 16 residues. CDR1 is LGHDT, CDR2 YNNKEL, per germline (reference sequence). The CDR3 loop is CASSQVPSGVRETQYF. The CDR3 coding sequence is TGTGCCAGCAGCCAAGTTCCTTCTGGGGTCCGAGAGACCCAGTACTTC.

This clonotype was counted a few times. CDR3 DNA: TGTGCCAGTTGGGATTTCTACGAGCAGTACTTC. Translated, it gives CASWDFYEQYF. The V gene is TRBV6-2 or TRBV6-3, the J gene TRBJ2-7; no clear D. The ends were cut back, 9 bases at V and 3 bases at J, with 9 bases in the middle. This CDR3 is built from 11 residues. Germline-derived CDR1 and CDR2 are MNHEY and SVGEGT.

The CDR3, as DNA: TGCAGCGCCGCTCCGACCGCCCCAGGGACCCAGTACTTC. Amino acids: CSAAPTAPGTQYF. The V call is TRBV29-1, the J call TRBJ2-5; D gene unclear. CDR1 is SQVTM and CDR2 is ANQGSEA in the germline V gene. This CDR3 is built from 13 residues. V lost 7 bases and J 7 bases, leaving 19 bases between the germline ends.

The V call is TRBV12-3 or TRBV12-4, the J call TRBJ2-2; TRBD1 or TRBD2 may be the D gene (5 bases each). Trimming took 8 bases from V and 0 from J, leaving 22 bases between them. This CDR3 spans 18 amino acids. The CDR3 loop reads CASRPPRGRMPNTGELFF. CDR3 in DNA: TGTGCCAGCCGCCCCCCCCGGGGCAGGATGCCGAACACCGGGGAGCTGTTTTTT.

This clonotype appeared many times. The chain uses TRBV12-3 or TRBV12-4 and TRBJ2-2; D gene uncertain. The V and J ends lost 2 bases and 6 bases respectively, with 4 bases between them. The CDR3 runs to 12 residues. The chain's CDR3 is CASSLRSGELFF. The CDR3 DNA reads as TGTGCCAGCAGTTTAAGGTCCGGGGAGCTGTTTTTT.

This sequence joins TRBV24-1 and TRBJ2-5; 16 nucleotides agree with TRBD2. Trimming removed 0 bases from V and 0 bases from J; junction bases left unmatched: 6. The CDR3 extends over 20 amino acids. Germline values: CDR1 KGHDR, CDR2 SFDVKD. The CDR3 nucleotides are TGTGCCACCAGTGATTTGCCGGGGACTAGCGGGGGGGGGTACCAAGAGACCCAGTACTTC. It is translated as CATSDLPGTSGGGYQETQYF.

The gene calls are TRBV11-1 and TRBJ2-7; weak D call: TRBD2 (6 bases). This CDR3 contains 15 residues. Trimming cost V 1 base and J 5 bases, with 15 bases left between them. Germline CDR1 reads SGHAT; CDR2 reads FQDESV (reference sequence). CDR3 in amino acids: CASSLEAGTVHEQYF. As DNA, the CDR3 is TGTGCCAGCAGCTTAGAGGCGGGAACGGTCCACGAGCAGTACTTC.

J is TRBJ1-3 and V is TRBV7-6, with unresolved D. Deletions cut 0 bases from V and 2 bases from J, with 8 bases between. Germline V gene data show CDR1 as SGHVS and CDR2 as FNYEAQ. The CDR3 has 15 residues. The CDR3 nucleotides are TGTGCCAGCAGCTTAGCAGAGGGAGCTGGAAACACCATATATTTT. It yields the protein CASSLAEGAGNTIYF.

This clonotype was recorded a few times. This rearrangement joins TRBV12-3 or TRBV12-4 to TRBJ2-1; TRBD2 is a possible D gene (5 bases). This CDR3 comprises 16 residues. Trimming shortened V by 2 bases and J by 0 bases, and 11 bases separated the two germline ends. The CDR3, as DNA: TGTGCCAGCAGTTTACTCGGCGGGTTCTCCTACAATGAGCAGTTCTTC. Amino acid sequence: CASSLLGGFSYNEQFF.

This clonotype showed up many times. The V gene is TRBV29-1, the J gene TRBJ1-4; TRBD1 aligns across 11 bases. The CDR3 runs to 13 residues. Losses at the gene ends were 6 bases for V and 8 bases for J; bases not matched to a gene: 5. The germline V gene encodes CDR1 SQVTM and CDR2 ANQGSEA. CDR3 DNA: TGCAGCGTCGCGGGGACAGGGGGAGAAAAACTGTTTTTT. Protein: CSVAGTGGEKLFF.

This chain uses TRBV25-1 with TRBJ1-1; no firm D call. CDR1 is MGHDK and CDR2 is SYGVNS in the germline V gene. The CDR3 consists of 12 residues. V was clipped by 7 bases and J by 5 bases, with 11 bases between them. The CDR3 DNA sequence: TGTGCCAGCACCATAGGGAAAACTGAAGCTTTCTTT. This sequence encodes CASTIGKTEAFF.

The rearrangement uses TRBV12-3 or TRBV12-4 and TRBJ2-1, with a possible D match to TRBD2 (6 bases). Trimming took off 11 bases at V and 5 bases at J, with 10 bases between the two ends. This CDR3 region has 11 residues. CDR3 nucleotides: TGTGCCGGTGGGGAGGACAATGAGCAGTTCTTC. Its translation is CAGGEDNEQFF.

This clonotype came up once. The rearrangement uses TRBV30 and TRBJ2-7; weak D call: TRBD1 (5 bases). This CDR3 region has 14 residues. V gave up 2 bases and J gave up 0 bases, with 11 bases separating them. CDR1 and CDR2 from the germline V gene are GTSNPN and SVGIG (reference sequence). CDR3 DNA sequence: TGTGCCTGGAGTTTAGGGGCCACCTCCTACGAGCAGTACTTC. Translation: CAWSLGATSYEQYF.

The genes are TRBV25-1 and TRBJ2-2; D unresolved. Trimming stripped 0 bases from V and 7 bases from J, with 9 bases between. The germline gives CDR1 MGHDK, CDR2 SYGVNS. CDR3 size: 14 residues. CDR3 coding DNA: TGTGCCAGCAGTGAATACAGAGCTCACGGGGAGCTGTTTTTT. It encodes CASSEYRAHGELFF.

This chain connects TRBV27 to TRBJ1-2; D possibly corresponds to TRBD1 (5 bases). Trimming left V 1 base short and J 4 bases short, with 10 bases between. Germline lookup yields CDR1 MNHEY and CDR2 SMNVEV (reference sequence). The CDR3 is 14 amino acids. CDR3 DNA: TGTGCCAGCAGTTTATTTCCAGGGCCCTATGGCTACACCTTC. It translates to CASSLFPGPYGYTF.

This clonotype was picked up a small number of times. The chain links TRBV30 to TRBJ2-1; D not certain. CDR1 and CDR2 from the germline V gene are GTSNPN and SVGIG (reference sequence). The CDR3 runs to 13 residues. V lost 1 base and J 9 bases, leaving 13 bases between the germline ends. CDR3 nucleotide sequence: TGTGCCTGGAGTGCAGGACCCTCCCTTGAGCAGTTCTTC. It is translated as CAWSAGPSLEQFF.

A few counts support this clonotype. V is TRBV9 and J is TRBJ2-4; the D gene could be TRBD1 or TRBD2 (6 bases each). V was clipped by 7 bases and J by 8 bases, with 16 bases between them. The CDR3 sequence is 13 residues long. CDR1 SGDLS and CDR2 YYNGEE come from the germline V gene. CDR3 amino acids: CASAGGGQDIQYF. For the CDR3, the DNA is TGTGCCAGCGCCGGTGGGGGGCAGGACATTCAGTACTTC.

This chain joins TRBV29-1 and TRBJ1-2, with 8 bases that match TRBD1. The V gene's germline CDR1 is SQVTM and CDR2 ANQGSEA. This CDR3 spans 15 amino acids. The V segment lost 4 bases and the J segment 8 bases; nucleotides outside the gene matches: 15. CDR3 sequence reads: CSVGVDGQGVGGYTF. The CDR3 DNA follows: TGCAGCGTTGGGGTGGACGGACAGGGAGTTGGGGGCTACACCTTC.

This clonotype occurred a few times. The V gene is TRBV29-1, the J gene TRBJ2-1; 12 nucleotides agree with TRBD2. The germline gives CDR1 SQVTM, CDR2 ANQGSEA. CDR3 length: 16 amino acids. V lost 3 bases and J lost 5; bases outside the gene matches: 8. Here the CDR3 DNA reads TGCAGCGTTGATATTCCGACTAGCGGGGGAAACAATGAGCAGTTCTTC. Its protein is CSVDIPTSGGNNEQFF.

This clonotype occurred many times. CDR3 region: CSAMTGGSYNEQFF. The CDR3 DNA is TGCAGTGCTATGACAGGGGGCTCCTACAATGAGCAGTTCTTC. The gene calls are TRBV20-1 and TRBJ2-1, with TRBD1 matching 9 bases. The CDR3 extends over 14 amino acids. The germline gives CDR1 DFQATT, CDR2 SNEGSKA (reference sequence). Trimming removed 4 bases from V and 0 bases from J; junction bases left unmatched: 1.